This is a list of T cell receptor beta chains from one sample in a study of cytotoxic CD8 clonotypes in ibrutinib-treated CLL. Data came from immunoSEQ multiplex PCR; TCRdb stores just in-frame clones and leaves some out. The top ten hold 4.8% of the sample, which has more than 70,000 clones, 79% seen once. Sequenced material: PBMCs, taken after 12 months of ibrutinib treatment. These receptors were obtained from a human donor with chronic lymphocytic leukemia. Each CDR3 is given with its conserved first and last residue. Each record gives: CDR3 DNA, CDR3 protein, J gene, V gene, clone size, D gene. D genes are given only for firm matches. Clone sizes are given selectively: once, few, many, or a class where the clone is expanded.

TGTGCCAGCAGCTTAGGGCGGGAGGCGCGATTTGAGCAGTTCTTC CASSLGREARFEQFF TRBJ2-1 TRBV11-3 - TRBD2
TGCGCCAGCAGCCAAGTGGGGGGCTCAGCAGATACGCAGTATTTT CASSQVGGSADTQYF TRBJ2-3 TRBV4-3 - -
TGTGCCATCAAAACCGCGGGGGTGGAGACCCAGTACTTC CAIKTAGVETQYF TRBJ2-5 TRBV10-3 - TRBD2
TGCGCCAGCAGCCAAGATGACGAAAAACTGTTTTTT CASSQDDEKLFF TRBJ1-4 TRBV4-1 - -
TGCGCCAGCAGCTTGGCTGGGTTGGGTTCACCCCTCCACTTT CASSLAGLGSPLHF TRBJ1-6 TRBV5-1 few -
TGCGCCAGCAGCTTGTCGCGGGGTGGCACAGATACGCAGTATTTT CASSLSRGGTDTQYF TRBJ2-3 TRBV5-1 - -
TGTGCCAGCAGTAACCTAGCGGGGACCTACAATGAGCAGTTCTTC CASSNLAGTYNEQFF TRBJ2-1 TRBV6-5 - TRBD2
TGTGCCAGCTCACCGGGGGCCCTGAACACTGAAGCTTTCTTT CASSPGALNTEAFF TRBJ1-1 TRBV18 - -
TGCGCCAGCAGCTTGGAGGGCGAGACCCAGTACTTC CASSLEGETQYF TRBJ2-5 TRBV5-1 - -
TGTGCCAGCAGCCTCGGGAGCTCGCCCTTCTCCTATAATTCACCCCTCCACTTT CASSLGSSPFSYNSPLHF TRBJ1-6 TRBV13 - -
TGTGCCAGCAGCTTAGACGGGCAGCTCCCTCAGTACTTC CASSLDGQLPQYF TRBJ2-7 TRBV7-8 - -
TGTGCCAGCAGCGCGGGGGGGCTCTCGGAGGCCCAGTACTTC CASSAGGLSEAQYF TRBJ2-5 TRBV9 - TRBD2
TGTGCCAGCAGTTCTCGGGACCCGAAAAAAGATACGCAGTATTTT CASSSRDPKKDTQYF TRBJ2-3 TRBV6-6 - -
TGTGCCAGCACCCGGGGCCCCCCTGAAGCTTTCTTT CASTRGPPEAFF TRBJ1-1 TRBV28 - -
TGTGCCATCAGTGAGGGTCAAGCTAATCAGCCCCAGCATTTT CAISEGQANQPQHF TRBJ1-5 TRBV10-3 - -
TGTGCCAGCAGCTTAGTGGGACGGGACTCACCCCTCCACTTT CASSLVGRDSPLHF TRBJ1-6 TRBV7-6 few -
TGTGCCAGCAGCCCGGGACTAGCGGGAGGTGATACGCAGTATTTT CASSPGLAGGDTQYF TRBJ2-3 TRBV7-2 once TRBD2
TGTGCCAGCGCACGGGACGGTACTCAGCCCCAGCATTTT CASARDGTQPQHF TRBJ1-5 TRBV19 few -
TGTGCCAGCAGTAAAGCCGGGAGACCTGGAAACACCATATATTTT CASSKAGRPGNTIYF TRBJ1-3 TRBV9 - -
TGTGCCAGAAGGAATCAGCCCCAGCATTTT CARRNQPQHF TRBJ1-5 TRBV5-3 - -
TGTGCCAGCACTGGAGTGCGACAGGGAGTCTATGGCTACACCTTC CASTGVRQGVYGYTF TRBJ1-2 TRBV6-5 once TRBD1
TGTGCCAGCACTTCGGCCCCCCCCTCTGGAAACACCATATATTTT CASTSAPPSGNTIYF TRBJ1-3 TRBV6-6 - -
TGTGCCAGCAGCCGGCGGGGGAACTCCTACAATGAGCAGTTCTTC CASSRRGNSYNEQFF TRBJ2-1 TRBV7-8 - TRBD2
TGTGCCAGCAGCCCCCAAGGCGGGGCTGGAAACACCATATATTTT CASSPQGGAGNTIYF TRBJ1-3 TRBV7-3 - -
TGCAGCGTTGGGGGGCAGGGTGAGGAGACCCAGTACTTC CSVGGQGEETQYF TRBJ2-5 TRBV29-1 - -
TGTGCCAGCAGCCAACCGGGGTTCTCTGGAAACACCATATATTTT CASSQPGFSGNTIYF TRBJ1-3 TRBV14 - -
TGTGCCAGCAGCGGGGGGATGAACACTGAAGCTTTCTTT CASSGGMNTEAFF TRBJ1-1 TRBV9 - -
TGTGCCAGCAGCCCCCCCCCGCGGACAGGAACCTACGAGCAGTACTTC CASSPPPRTGTYEQYF TRBJ2-7 TRBV7-8 - TRBD1
TGTGCCAGCAGTGTCGGAGCAGCTAACTATGGCTACACCTTC CASSVGAANYGYTF TRBJ1-2 TRBV2 - -
TGTGCCAGTGGGATGGGACAGGGGTTTTGGAATGAGCAGTTCTTC CASGMGQGFWNEQFF TRBJ2-1 TRBV19 few TRBD1
TGTGCCAGCAGCTTAGTGGGCCAGGCTAACTATGGCTACACCTTC CASSLVGQANYGYTF TRBJ1-2 TRBV7-2 - -
TGCGCCAGCAGCCAAGATTGGGCCTACGAGCAGTACTTC CASSQDWAYEQYF TRBJ2-7 TRBV4-3 - -
TGTGCCAGCTCACTCGGGACAGAAAAAGCCTACGAGCAGTACTTC CASSLGTEKAYEQYF TRBJ2-7 TRBV18 - TRBD1
TGTGCCAGCGGGGGGCCCTATAATTCACCCCTCCACTTT CASGGPYNSPLHF TRBJ1-6 TRBV28 - -
TGTGCCATCAGTGTTAGGGCGGCGGCCACGGCGCCCGGGGAGCTGTTTTTT CAISVRAAATAPGELFF TRBJ2-2 TRBV10-3 once -
TGTGCCAGCAGTTTCGGACGTATTAATGGCTACACCTTC CASSFGRINGYTF TRBJ1-2 TRBV28 - -
TGTGCCAGCACGGGACAGGGGACGGACGAGCAGTACTTC CASTGQGTDEQYF TRBJ2-7 TRBV2 once TRBD1
TGTGCCAGCAGCTTGGACTATTCACCCCTCCACTTT CASSLDYSPLHF TRBJ1-6 TRBV7-6 - -
TGTGCCAGCACCACAGCGGGAGCGGCCTACAATGAGCAGTTCTTC CASTTAGAAYNEQFF TRBJ2-1 TRBV6-5 - TRBD2
TGTGCCAGCAGTTACACGACCCAGGGGCGGAACACTGAAGCTTTCTTT CASSYTTQGRNTEAFF TRBJ1-1 TRBV6-5 once -
TGTGCCTGGAGCGACGCGAGACAACGGGGTTACTATGGCTACACCTTC CAWSDARQRGYYGYTF TRBJ1-2 TRBV30 - -
TGTGCCAGCCCCAGGGCCTATGGCTACACCTTC CASPRAYGYTF TRBJ1-2 TRBV27 - -
TGCGCCAGCAGCTTCTTGGGGTATGGCTACACCTTC CASSFLGYGYTF TRBJ1-2 TRBV5-1 - -
TGTGCCACCGGGGGCTCTGGGGCCAACGTCCTGACTTTC CATGGSGANVLTF TRBJ2-6 TRBV6-5 - -